These 21 T cell receptor beta chains were all obtained from the same sample, sequenced in a study of T cells in Graves' hyperthyroidism and ophthalmopathy. The TCR beta CDR3 regions underwent amplification using RNA transcripts as the source. Carried out on the TCR CDR3, a first-round RT-PCR used the HTBI primer set. TCRdb re-analysed the multiplex PCR reads in MiXCR, keeping a single row per CDR3 protein. This table holds approximately 400,000 distinct CDR3 sequences, approximately 13% found once. Sequenced input: blood. These receptors were taken from a man in his thirties or forties with Graves' hyperthyroidism that later progressed to Graves' ophthalmopathy.

As concerns this clonotype: A much larger clone is a single base away; this may be a read error. V usage is TRBV3-1 and J usage is TRBJ2-5, with TRBD2 as a possible D gene (7 bases). The CDR3 sequence is 13 residues long. Germline lookup yields CDR1 LGHDT and CDR2 YNNKEL (reference sequence). Trimming pared 4 bases from V and 7 bases from J, leaving 13 bases between. As DNA, the CDR3 is TGTGCCAGCAGCCTCGGGGGGCCGGGGACCCAGTACTTC. It codes for CASSLGGPGTQYF.

This sequence joins TRBV3-1 and TRBJ2-7; TRBD1 matches at 7 bases. Germline values: CDR1 LGHDT, CDR2 YNNKEL (reference sequence). V was clipped by 1 base and J by 6 bases; unmatched bases: 6. CDR3 length equals 14 residues. In DNA form, the CDR3 reads TGTGCCAGCAGCCAAGGGGAGACAGGGCGCGAGCAGTACTTC. This gives the protein CASSQGETGREQYF.

In its sample, this clonotype was seen many times. This rearrangement joins TRBV2 to TRBJ2-5, with TRBD2 identical over 10 bases. The V and J ends lost 8 bases and 1 base, in that order; junction bases with no gene match: 10. This CDR3 comprises 16 residues. CDR1 and CDR2 from the germline V gene are SNHLY and FYNNEI. The CDR3 loop is CASYPLSGGAQETQYF. The CDR3 nucleotides read TGTGCCAGCTACCCACTCAGCGGGGGGGCCCAAGAGACCCAGTACTTC.

This clonotype was seen just once. Being one base from a much bigger clone, this may be a read error. The chain recombines TRBV7-9 with TRBJ1-2; 7 bases align to TRBD1. Trimming removed 5 bases from V and 7 bases from J; junction bases left unmatched: 10. The CDR3 is 14 residues long. Germline CDR1 is SEHNR and CDR2 is FQNEAQ (reference sequence). CDR3 loop: CASSTDRVVPGYTF. The CDR3 DNA is TGTGCCAGCAGCACCGACAGGGTTGTTCCTGGCTACACCTTC. Using reference TRBV7-9 and TRBJ1-2 for the parts outside the CDR3, the full variable domain is DTGVSQNPRHKITKRGQNVTFRCDPISEHNRLYWYRQTLGQGPEFLTYFQNEAQLEKSRLLSDRFSAERPKGSFSTLEIQRTEQGDSAMYLCASSTDRVVPGYTFGSGTRLTVV.

This clonotype was seen a handful of times. This rearrangement joins TRBV18 to TRBJ2-7; D unresolved. CDR1 is KGHSH and CDR2 is LQKENI in the germline V gene. The CDR3 runs 16 residues. Trimming took off 0 bases at V and 2 bases at J, with 14 bases between the two ends. Written as DNA, the CDR3 is TGTGCCAGCTCACCACCGCTTGGCAGCGAGACCTACGAGCAGTACTTC. Its translation: CASSPPLGSETYEQYF.

The chain joins TRBV4-1 to TRBJ2-3, with a tentative D call TRBD2 (6 bases). Trimming removed 1 base from V and 2 bases from J, with 19 bases in between. Germline V CDR1 and CDR2: MGHRA, YSYEKL. The CDR3 sequence is 18 residues long. CDR3 sequence reads: CASSQARRAGTFTDTQYF. The CDR3 DNA reads as TGCGCCAGCAGCCAAGCAAGACGCGCGGGGACTTTCACAGATACGCAGTATTTT.

This clonotype was counted at least ten times. CDR3 sequence: CSARVLGQGVKNYPQETQYF. The DNA of the CDR3 is TGCAGTGCTAGAGTTTTGGGACAGGGGGTGAAGAACTACCCACAAGAGACCCAGTACTTC. The chain joins TRBV20-1 to TRBJ2-5; 11 bases line up with TRBD1. This CDR3 comprises 20 residues. V dropped 1 base and J dropped 2; count of bases not matched to a gene: 18. Germline V lookup: CDR1 DFQATT, CDR2 SNEGSKA (reference sequence).

The table lists this clonotype with many counts. The gene calls are TRBV12-3 or TRBV12-4 and TRBJ2-3; no definite D call. Trimming shortened V by 5 bases and J by 3 bases, and 18 bases separated the two germline ends. This CDR3 is 16 amino acids long. In DNA, the CDR3 is TGTGCCAGCAGTCCTCGGACGGCCGAGGATACAGATACGCAGTATTTT. As protein: CASSPRTAEDTDTQYF.

This clonotype was observed a handful of times. The rearrangement joins TRBV29-1 to TRBJ2-6; D unresolved. Between the trimmed V and J ends, which lost 1 base and 2 bases, there was a span of 12 bases. Germline V CDR1 and CDR2: SQVTM, ANQGSEA. The CDR3 runs 16 residues. CDR3 nucleotide sequence: TGCAGCGTTGAAGGTCTCTCGTGGACTGGGGCCAACGTCCTGACTTTC. Translation: CSVEGLSWTGANVLTF.

The chain carries TRBV18 and TRBJ1-1; D is unclear. V lost 3 bases, J lost 1 base, and 9 bases lay in between. The germline gives CDR1 KGHSH, CDR2 LQKENI. The CDR3 contains 14 residues. CDR3 in DNA: TGTGCCAGCTCACCCGAAACTGAGAACACTGAAGCTTTCTTT. It encodes CASSPETENTEAFF.

Concerning this clonotype itself: A much larger clone lies one base from this, so it may be a read error. The rearrangement joins TRBV7-8 to TRBJ1-1; unclear D gene. Germline CDR1 reads SGHVS; CDR2 reads FQNEAQ. The CDR3 is made up of 15 amino acids. The CDR3 loop is CASSISPDMNAEAFF. DNA for the CDR3: TGTGCCAGCAGTATCTCGCCCGATATGAACGCTGAAGCTTTCTTT.

The genes are TRBV30 and TRBJ1-6, with D unresolved. Germline CDR1 reads GTSNPN; CDR2 reads SVGIG (reference sequence). Between the trimmed V and J ends, which lost 4 bases and 4 bases, there was a span of 8 bases. CDR3 size: 13 residues. This chain's CDR3 is CAWKSKYNSPLHF. The DNA of the CDR3 is TGTGCCTGGAAATCAAAGTATAATTCACCCCTCCACTTT. The complete variable domain, with remaining parts taken from reference TRBV30 and TRBJ1-6, reads SQTIHQWPATLVQPVGSPLSLECTVEGTSNPNLYWYRQAAGRGLQLLFYSVGIGQISSEVPQNLSASRPQDRQFILSSKKLLLSDSGFYLCAWKSKYNSPLHFGNGTRLTVT.

There are a few counts of this clonotype. The chain uses TRBV10-3 and TRBJ2-2; D may be TRBD2 (5 bases). CDR1 is ENHRY and CDR2 is SYGVKD in the germline V gene. This CDR3 region has 11 residues. V gave up 10 bases and J gave up 7 bases, with 10 bases separating them. CDR3: CATHRGGELFF. In nucleotides, the CDR3 is TGTGCCACCCACCGGGGCGGGGAGCTGTTTTTT.

This chain uses TRBV4-1 with TRBJ2-5, with 15 bases identical to TRBD2. V lost 4 bases to trimming and J lost 0 bases; unmatched junction nucleotides: 3. CDR3 length equals 17 residues. Germline V CDR1 and CDR2: MGHRA, YSYEKL. The CDR3 nucleotides are TGCGCCAGCAGCCCGGGACTAGCGGGGGGCAACCAAGAGACCCAGTACTTC. Its translation: CASSPGLAGGNQETQYF.

This rearrangement joins TRBV5-8 to TRBJ1-5; perhaps TRBD1 as D (6 bases). This CDR3 has 19 residues. Germline V gives CDR1 SGHTS, CDR2 YDEGEE. The ends were cut back, 0 bases at V and 0 bases at J, with 19 bases in the middle. The CDR3 DNA follows: TGTGCCAGCAGCTTGGGAACGGGGGGCAGGGGTTATAGCAATCAGCCCCAGCATTTT. As protein: CASSLGTGGRGYSNQPQHF.

The chain employs TRBV28 and TRBJ1-2, with D possibly being TRBD1 (6 bases). V shed 1 base and J shed 8 bases, with 17 bases lying between them. There are 15 residues in the CDR3. Germline values: CDR1 MDHEN, CDR2 SYDVKM. The CDR3 loop is CASSLSRQAYEGYTF. CDR3 bases: TGTGCCAGCAGTTTATCCCGACAGGCTTATGAAGGCTACACCTTC.

In its sample, this clonotype was seen many times. The rearrangement links TRBV12-3 or TRBV12-4 to TRBJ2-5, with no clear D. V was clipped by 6 bases and J by 2 bases, with 16 bases between them. The CDR3 has 15 amino acids. The CDR3 loop is CASSTTLTDQETQYF. The CDR3 DNA reads as TGTGCCAGCAGCACCACTTTAACAGATCAAGAGACCCAGTACTTC.

This chain connects TRBV5-1 to TRBJ2-3; 10 nucleotides line up with TRBD2. The CDR3 is 15 amino acids. J was trimmed by 1 base and V by 5 bases; bases with no gene match: 4. Germline CDR1 is SGHRS and CDR2 is YFSETQ. CDR3 residues: CASRSSGGRTDTQYF. The CDR3 nucleotides are TGCGCCAGCAGGTCTAGCGGGGGCCGCACAGATACGCAGTATTTT.

This clonotype appeared a few times. As DNA, the CDR3 is TGCAGCGTCAACACGGGGACCAACACCGGGGAGCTGTTTTTT. This encodes CSVNTGTNTGELFF. The chain carries TRBV29-1 and TRBJ2-2; D assignment may be TRBD1 or TRBD2 (5 bases each). Trimming took off 6 bases at V and 2 bases at J, with 13 bases between the two ends. The CDR3 totals 14 residues. The V gene's germline CDR1 is SQVTM and CDR2 ANQGSEA.

This clonotype was observed a few times. This rearrangement joins TRBV4-1 to TRBJ1-4; 7 bases align to TRBD1. V was clipped by 4 bases and J by 3 bases; unmatched bases: 8. Germline lookup yields CDR1 MGHRA and CDR2 YSYEKL. CDR3 length: 16 amino acids. The chain's CDR3 is CASSPTRTGPNEKLFF. As DNA, the CDR3 is TGCGCCAGCAGCCCCACCCGGACAGGTCCTAATGAAAAACTGTTTTTT.

The sample holds many counts of this clonotype. V gene TRBV11-2 combines with J gene TRBJ2-5; tentative D call: TRBD2 (6 bases). The CDR3 runs 16 residues. Trimming pared 2 bases from V and 5 bases from J, leaving 18 bases between. Looked up from germline, CDR1 is SGHAT and CDR2 is FQNNGV. CDR3 nucleotides: TGTGCCAGCAGCTTAAGCTCGGACGGGGCGGGGGAGACCCAGTACTTC. Translation: CASSLSSDGAGETQYF.